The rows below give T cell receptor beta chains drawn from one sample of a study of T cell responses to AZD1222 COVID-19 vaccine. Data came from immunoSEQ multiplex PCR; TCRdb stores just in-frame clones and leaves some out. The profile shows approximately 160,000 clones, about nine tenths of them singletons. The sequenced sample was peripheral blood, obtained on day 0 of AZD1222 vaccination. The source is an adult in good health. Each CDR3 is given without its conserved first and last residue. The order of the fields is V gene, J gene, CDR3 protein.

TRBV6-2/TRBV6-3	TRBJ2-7	ASSDPGAHGYEQY
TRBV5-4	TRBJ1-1	ASSPQGVNTEAF
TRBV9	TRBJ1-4	ASSVGAPDEKLF
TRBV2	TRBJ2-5	ASSESSATPQETQY
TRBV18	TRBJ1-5	ASSPLGRGNQPQH
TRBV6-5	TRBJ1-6	ASSSFIGDSPLH
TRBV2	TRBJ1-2	ASRERGMAYGYT
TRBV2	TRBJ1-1	ASSEEGRGQTEAF
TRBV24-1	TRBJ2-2	ATSDPRGRTGELF
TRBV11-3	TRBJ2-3	ASSSERWGSSTDTQY
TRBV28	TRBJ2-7	ASSSSQGYSYEQY
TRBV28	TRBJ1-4	ASASPQGLNEKLF
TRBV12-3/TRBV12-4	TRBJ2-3	ASSPLGDTQY
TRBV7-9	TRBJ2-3	ASRPPPSASTDTQY
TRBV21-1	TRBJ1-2	ASSTRVLANYGYT
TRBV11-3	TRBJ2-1	ASSTRNTEQF
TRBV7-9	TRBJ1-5	ASSLAGADNQPQH
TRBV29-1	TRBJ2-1	SVEPAQSYNEQF
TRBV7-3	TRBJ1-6	ASSSTGNNSPLH
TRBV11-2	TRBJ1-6	ASSLGGDSPLH
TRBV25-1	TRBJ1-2	ASSLLGYGYT
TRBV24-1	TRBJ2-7	ATSEGSSYEQY
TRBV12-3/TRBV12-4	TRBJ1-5	ASSQGGSQPQH
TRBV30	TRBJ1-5	AWSDRNQPQH